Listed below are T cell receptor beta chains from one sample, sequenced in a study of post-analysis software for immune sequencing data. A single record per CDR3 protein comes from TCRdb applying MiXCR to the PCR reads. Of roughly 670,000 distinct CDR3 sequences listed, roughly three fifths are singletons. Sample: blood. These receptors were obtained from a girl aged 2 to 9 with multiple sclerosis. The CDR3 runs from the conserved cysteine through the conserved F or W. Each record gives: clone size, V gene, J gene, D gene, CDR3 DNA, CDR3 protein. The D gene is left open where the match is weak. Where a row states a size, it is once, few, many or the class of an expanded clone; other rows omit it.

abundance: .; v_gene: TRBV5-1; j_gene: TRBJ2-1; d_gene: TRBD2; CDR3nt: TGCGCCAGCAGCTTGGTCGGGGGGGGGCCGAATGAGCAGTTCTTC; CDR3aa: CASSLVGGGPNEQFF
abundance: few; v_gene: TRBV12-3/TRBV12-4; j_gene: TRBJ2-1; d_gene: .; CDR3nt: TGTGCCAGCAGTACCATATTGGCCCGAGACGGTGAGCAGTTCTTC; CDR3aa: CASSTILARDGEQFF
abundance: few; v_gene: TRBV29-1; j_gene: TRBJ2-5; d_gene: TRBD1; CDR3nt: TGCAGCGTTGAGGGACGGGACAGCAAAGAGACCCAGTACTTC; CDR3aa: CSVEGRDSKETQYF
abundance: .; v_gene: TRBV11-2; j_gene: TRBJ2-3; d_gene: .; CDR3nt: TGTGCCAGCAGCTTGGGGGGGCCCCCGAATACGCAGTATTTT; CDR3aa: CASSLGGPPNTQYF
abundance: .; v_gene: TRBV20-1; j_gene: TRBJ2-1; d_gene: TRBD2; CDR3nt: TGCAGTGCTTCCCCCCTAGCGGGAGTCCTCCATGAGCAGTTCTTC; CDR3aa: CSASPLAGVLHEQFF
abundance: .; v_gene: TRBV20-1; j_gene: TRBJ1-5; d_gene: .; CDR3nt: TGCAGTGCTAGGGTCTCAGTAGGAGTAGATCAGCCCCAGCATTTT; CDR3aa: CSARVSVGVDQPQHF
abundance: .; v_gene: TRBV7-9; j_gene: TRBJ1-2; d_gene: .; CDR3nt: TGTGCCAGCAGCTTGGCGACTGTCACCCCGGGCTACACCTTC; CDR3aa: CASSLATVTPGYTF
abundance: .; v_gene: TRBV20-1; j_gene: TRBJ2-1; d_gene: .; CDR3nt: TGCAGTGCTGGGGAATACGGGAGCTCCTACAATGAGCAGTTCTTC; CDR3aa: CSAGEYGSSYNEQFF
abundance: .; v_gene: TRBV7-9; j_gene: TRBJ2-2; d_gene: .; CDR3nt: TGTGCCAGCAGCTTAGATTTGGACGAACTCACCGGGGAGCTGTTTTTT; CDR3aa: CASSLDLDELTGELFF
abundance: .; v_gene: TRBV10-3; j_gene: TRBJ2-6; d_gene: .; CDR3nt: TGTGCCATCAGTGGGGGGATGGGGGCCTCCTCTGGGGCCAACGTCCTGACTTTC; CDR3aa: CAISGGMGASSGANVLTF